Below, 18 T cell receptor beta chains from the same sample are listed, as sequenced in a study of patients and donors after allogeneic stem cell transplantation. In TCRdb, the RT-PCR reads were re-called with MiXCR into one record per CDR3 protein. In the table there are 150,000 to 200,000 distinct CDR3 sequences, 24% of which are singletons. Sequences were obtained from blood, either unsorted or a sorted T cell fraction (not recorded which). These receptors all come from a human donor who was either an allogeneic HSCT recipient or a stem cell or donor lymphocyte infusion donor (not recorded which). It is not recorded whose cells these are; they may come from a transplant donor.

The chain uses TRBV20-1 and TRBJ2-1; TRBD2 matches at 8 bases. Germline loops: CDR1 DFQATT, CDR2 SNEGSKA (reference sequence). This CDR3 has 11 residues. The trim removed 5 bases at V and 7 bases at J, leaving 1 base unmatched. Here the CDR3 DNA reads TGCAGTGCTTCTAGCGGGAATGAGCAGTTCTTC. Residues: CSASSGNEQFF.

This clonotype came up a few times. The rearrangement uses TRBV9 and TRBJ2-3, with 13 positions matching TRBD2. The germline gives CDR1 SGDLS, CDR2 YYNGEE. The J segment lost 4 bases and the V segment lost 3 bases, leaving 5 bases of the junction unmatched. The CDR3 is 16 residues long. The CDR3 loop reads CASSGRTSGGADTQYF. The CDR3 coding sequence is TGTGCCAGCAGCGGGAGGACTAGCGGGGGCGCAGATACGCAGTATTTT.

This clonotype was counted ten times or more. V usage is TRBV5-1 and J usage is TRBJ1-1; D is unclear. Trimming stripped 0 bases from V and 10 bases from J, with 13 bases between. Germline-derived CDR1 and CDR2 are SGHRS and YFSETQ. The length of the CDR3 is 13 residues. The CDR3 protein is CASSLGSLPTAFF. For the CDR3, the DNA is TGCGCCAGCAGCTTGGGTTCCCTCCCTACAGCTTTCTTT.

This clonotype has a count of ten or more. As DNA, the CDR3 is TGTGCCAGCAGCCATGGGGGCTCGGATCAGCCCCAGCATTTT. Translation gives CASSHGGSDQPQHF. The chain links TRBV12-3 or TRBV12-4 to TRBJ1-5; TRBD1 might be the D (6 bases). The CDR3 spans 14 residues. The V gene lost 6 bases and the J gene lost 5 bases, with 14 bases spanning the gap.

CDR3 sequence reads: CSVEDMGGTEAFF. The CDR3 DNA reads as TGCAGCGTTGAAGATATGGGGGGTACTGAAGCTTTCTTT. The rearrangement joins TRBV29-1 to TRBJ1-1, with a tentative D call TRBD1 (5 bases). V shed 0 bases and J shed 5 bases, with 10 bases lying between them. CDR1 is SQVTM and CDR2 is ANQGSEA in the germline V gene. The CDR3 covers 13 residues.

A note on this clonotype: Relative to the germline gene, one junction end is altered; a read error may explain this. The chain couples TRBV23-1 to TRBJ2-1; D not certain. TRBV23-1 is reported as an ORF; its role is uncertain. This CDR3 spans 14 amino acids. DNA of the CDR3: TGCGCCAGCAGTCCCCTACCCTCCGACAATGAGCAGTTCTTC. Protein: CASSPLPSDNEQFF.

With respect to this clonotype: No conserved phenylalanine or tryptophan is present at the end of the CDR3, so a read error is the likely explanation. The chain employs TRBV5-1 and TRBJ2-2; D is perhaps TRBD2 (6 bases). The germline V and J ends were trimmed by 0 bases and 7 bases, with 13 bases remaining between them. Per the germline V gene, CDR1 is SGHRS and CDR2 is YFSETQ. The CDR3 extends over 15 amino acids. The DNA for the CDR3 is TGCGCCAGCAGCTTGGCGGGACTCCCTCTCGGGGAGCTGTTTTTG. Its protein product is CASSLAGLPLGELFL.

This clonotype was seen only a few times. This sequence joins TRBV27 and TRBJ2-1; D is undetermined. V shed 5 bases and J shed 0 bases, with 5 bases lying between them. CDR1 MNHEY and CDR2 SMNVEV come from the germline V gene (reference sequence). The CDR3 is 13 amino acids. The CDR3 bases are TGTGCCAGCAGTATCGGCTCCTACAATGAGCAGTTCTTC. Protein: CASSIGSYNEQFF.

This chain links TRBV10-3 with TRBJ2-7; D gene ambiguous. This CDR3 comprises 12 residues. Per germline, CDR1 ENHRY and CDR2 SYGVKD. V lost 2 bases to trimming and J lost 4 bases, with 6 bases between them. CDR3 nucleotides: TGTGCCATCAGTGAGGGGAATTACGAGCAGTACTTC. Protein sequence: CAISEGNYEQYF.

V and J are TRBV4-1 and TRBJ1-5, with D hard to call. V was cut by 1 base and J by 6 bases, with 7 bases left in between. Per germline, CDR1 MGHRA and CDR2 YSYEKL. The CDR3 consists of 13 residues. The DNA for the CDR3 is TGCGCCAGCAGCCAAGCGGAGGCTCAGCCCCAGCATTTT. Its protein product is CASSQAEAQPQHF.

Here the CDR3 DNA reads TGTGCCAGCAGACCTGGACAGGGCAAAAATCAGCCCCAGCATTTT. It specifies CASRPGQGKNQPQHF. The rearrangement joins TRBV6-6 to TRBJ1-5; 8 bases map to TRBD1. CDR3 length equals 15 residues. Unmatched junction bases numbered 8, after V lost 6 bases and J lost 4 bases. The germline gives CDR1 MNHNY, CDR2 SVGAGI (reference sequence).

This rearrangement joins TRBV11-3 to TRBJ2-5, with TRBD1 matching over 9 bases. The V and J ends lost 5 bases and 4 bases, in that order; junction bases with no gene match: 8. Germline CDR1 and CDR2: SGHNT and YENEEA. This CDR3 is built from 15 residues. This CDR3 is CASSQYPDRGETQYF. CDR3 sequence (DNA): TGTGCCAGCAGCCAGTATCCGGACAGGGGAGAGACCCAGTACTTC. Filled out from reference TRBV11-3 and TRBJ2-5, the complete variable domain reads EAGVVQSPRYKIIEKKQPVAFWCNPISGHNTLYWYLQNLGQGPELLIRYENEEAVDDSQLPKDRFSAERLKGVDSTLKIQPAELGDSAVYLCASSQYPDRGETQYFGPGTRLLVL.

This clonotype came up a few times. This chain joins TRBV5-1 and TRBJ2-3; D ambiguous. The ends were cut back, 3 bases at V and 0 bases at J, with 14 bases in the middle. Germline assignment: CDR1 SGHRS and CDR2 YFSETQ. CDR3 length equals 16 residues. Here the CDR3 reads CASSSGSGPSTDTQYF. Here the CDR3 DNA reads TGCGCCAGCAGCTCCGGATCTGGGCCTAGCACAGATACGCAGTATTTT.

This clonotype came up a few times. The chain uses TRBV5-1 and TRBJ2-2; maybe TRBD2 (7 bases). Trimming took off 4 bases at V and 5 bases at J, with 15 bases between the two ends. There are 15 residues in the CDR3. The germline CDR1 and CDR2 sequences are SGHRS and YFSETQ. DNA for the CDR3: TGCGCCAGCAGCAGCTGGGGGGGCCAGACCGGGGAGCTGTTTTTT. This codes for CASSSWGGQTGELFF.

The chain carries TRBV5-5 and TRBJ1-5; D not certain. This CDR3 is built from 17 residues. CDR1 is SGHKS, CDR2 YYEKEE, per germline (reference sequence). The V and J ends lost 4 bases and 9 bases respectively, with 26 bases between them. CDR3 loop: CASSRWVPGATYMPQHF. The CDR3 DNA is TGTGCCAGCAGCCGATGGGTTCCAGGAGCCACCTATATGCCCCAGCATTTT.

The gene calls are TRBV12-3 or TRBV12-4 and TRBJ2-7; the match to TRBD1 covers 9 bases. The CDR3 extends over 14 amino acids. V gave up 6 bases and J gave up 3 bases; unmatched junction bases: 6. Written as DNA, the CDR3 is TGTGCCAGCAGGGAACAGGGGGCGGACTACGAGCAGTACTTC. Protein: CASREQGADYEQYF.

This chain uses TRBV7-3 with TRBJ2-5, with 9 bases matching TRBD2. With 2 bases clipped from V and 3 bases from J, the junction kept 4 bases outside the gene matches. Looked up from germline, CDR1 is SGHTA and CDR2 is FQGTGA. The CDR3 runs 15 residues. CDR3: CASSLVGLAEETQYF. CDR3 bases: TGTGCCAGCAGCTTAGTGGGACTAGCCGAAGAGACCCAGTACTTC.

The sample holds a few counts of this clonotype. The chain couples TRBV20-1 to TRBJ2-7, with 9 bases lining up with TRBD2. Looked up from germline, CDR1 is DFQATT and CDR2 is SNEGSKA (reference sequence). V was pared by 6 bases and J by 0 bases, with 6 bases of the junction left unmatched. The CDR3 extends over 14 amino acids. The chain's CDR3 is CSATRLADSYEQYF. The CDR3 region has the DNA TGCAGTGCCACCCGACTAGCGGACTCCTACGAGCAGTACTTC.